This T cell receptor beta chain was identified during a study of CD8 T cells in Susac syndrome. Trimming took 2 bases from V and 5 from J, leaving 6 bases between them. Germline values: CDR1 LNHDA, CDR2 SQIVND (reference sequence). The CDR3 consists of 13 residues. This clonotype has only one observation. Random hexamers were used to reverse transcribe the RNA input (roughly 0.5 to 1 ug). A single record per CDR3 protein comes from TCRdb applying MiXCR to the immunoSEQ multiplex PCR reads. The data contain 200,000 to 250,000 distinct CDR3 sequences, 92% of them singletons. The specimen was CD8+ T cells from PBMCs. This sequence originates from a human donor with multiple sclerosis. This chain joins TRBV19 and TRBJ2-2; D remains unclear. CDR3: CASSILETGELFF. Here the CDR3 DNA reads TGTGCCAGTAGTATATTGGAGACCGGGGAGCTGTTTTTT.